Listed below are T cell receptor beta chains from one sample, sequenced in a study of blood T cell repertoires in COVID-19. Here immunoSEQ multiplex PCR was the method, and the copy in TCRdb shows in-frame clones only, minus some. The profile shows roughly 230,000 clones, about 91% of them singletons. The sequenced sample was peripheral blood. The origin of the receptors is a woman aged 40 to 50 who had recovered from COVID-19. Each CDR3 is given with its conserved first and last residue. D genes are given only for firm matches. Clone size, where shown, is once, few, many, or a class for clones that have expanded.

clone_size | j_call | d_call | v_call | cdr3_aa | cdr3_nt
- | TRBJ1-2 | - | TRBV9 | CASSVSGQSPYGYTF | TGTGCCAGCAGCGTAAGCGGACAGAGTCCCTATGGCTACACCTTC
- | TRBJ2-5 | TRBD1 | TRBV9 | CASSVYGTVQETQYF | TGTGCCAGCAGCGTATACGGGACAGTCCAAGAGACCCAGTACTTC
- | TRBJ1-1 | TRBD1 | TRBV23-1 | CASSPIPSMKPGQGRNTEAFF | TGCGCCAGCAGTCCCATCCCGTCGATGAAACCGGGACAGGGTCGGAACACTGAAGCTTTCTTT
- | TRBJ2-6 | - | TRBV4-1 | CASSQDWRKQISGANVLTF | TGCGCCAGCAGCCAAGATTGGAGGAAACAAATCTCTGGGGCCAACGTCCTGACTTTC
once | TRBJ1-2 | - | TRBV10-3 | CAISPGGSNYGYTF | TGTGCCATCAGTCCCGGGGGTTCTAACTATGGCTACACCTTC
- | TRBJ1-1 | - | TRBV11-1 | CASSITGGDTEAFF | TGTGCCAGCAGCATTACAGGAGGGGACACTGAAGCTTTCTTT
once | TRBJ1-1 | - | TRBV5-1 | CASSSVPPSTEAFF | TGCGCCAGCAGCTCTGTTCCACCGAGCACTGAAGCTTTCTTT
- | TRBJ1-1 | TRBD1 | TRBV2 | CASSELRGRRAFF | TGTGCCAGCAGTGAACTCAGGGGGCGTAGGGCTTTCTTT
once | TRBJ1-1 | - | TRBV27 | CASSLGPGRVRAFF | TGTGCCAGCAGTTTAGGTCCCGGTCGAGTAAGAGCTTTCTTT
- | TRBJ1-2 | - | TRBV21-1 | CASTILDRGYGYAF | TGTGCCAGCACTATACTAGACAGGGGGTATGGCTACGCCTTC
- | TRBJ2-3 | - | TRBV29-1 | CSVVAPSTDTQYF | TGCAGCGTTGTAGCGCCTAGCACAGATACGCAGTATTTT
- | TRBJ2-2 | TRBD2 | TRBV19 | CASSVLAGGTGELFF | TGTGCCAGTAGTGTACTAGCGGGAGGCACCGGGGAGCTGTTTTTT
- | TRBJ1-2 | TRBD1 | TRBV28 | CASTGDRGRGYTF | TGTGCCAGCACCGGGGACAGGGGCAGGGGCTACACCTTC
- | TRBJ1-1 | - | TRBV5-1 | CASSLEGGNTEAFF | TGCGCCAGCAGCTTGGAAGGGGGGAACACTGAAGCTTTCTTT
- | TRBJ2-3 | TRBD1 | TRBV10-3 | CAISDPTGGTDTQYF | TGTGCCATCAGTGACCCGACAGGGGGCACAGATACGCAGTATTTT
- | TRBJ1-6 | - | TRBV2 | CASSEQTGGNSPLHF | TGTGCCAGCAGTGAGCAGACAGGAGGAAATTCACCCCTCCACTTT
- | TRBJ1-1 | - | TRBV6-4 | CASSDSGRGVCTEAFF | TGTGCCAGCAGTGACTCGGGCCGGGGGGTATGTACTGAAGCTTTCTTT
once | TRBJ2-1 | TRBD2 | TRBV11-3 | CASSLGPSGVNEQFF | TGTGCCAGCAGCTTAGGTCCTAGCGGCGTCAATGAGCAGTTCTTC
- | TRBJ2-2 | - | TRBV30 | CAWSTGQIVAGELFF | TGTGCCTGGAGTACCGGACAGATCGTTGCCGGGGAGCTGTTTTTT
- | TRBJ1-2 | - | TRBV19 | CASSIVPFEVGYTF | TGTGCCAGTAGTATCGTCCCCTTCGAGGTTGGCTACACCTTC
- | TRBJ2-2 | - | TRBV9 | CASSGGRGTPNTGELFF | TGTGCCAGCAGCGGCGGCCGGGGGACTCCTAACACCGGGGAGCTGTTTTTT
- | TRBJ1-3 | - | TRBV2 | CASSESMGNTIYF | TGTGCCAGCAGTGAGAGTATGGGAAACACCATATATTTT
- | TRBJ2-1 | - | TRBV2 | CASSIRGGDGDEQFF | TGTGCCAGCAGCATAAGGGGAGGTGATGGCGATGAGCAGTTCTTC
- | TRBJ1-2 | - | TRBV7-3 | CASRYDVSGGYTF | TGTGCCAGCAGGTACGACGTATCGGGAGGCTACACCTTC
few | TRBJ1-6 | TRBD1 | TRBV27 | CASSSYGTGGGSPLHF | TGTGCCAGCAGTTCTTATGGGACAGGGGGCGGATCACCCCTCCACTTT
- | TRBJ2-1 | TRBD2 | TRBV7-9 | CASSVASGPSEQFF | TGTGCCAGCAGCGTGGCTAGCGGGCCGTCTGAGCAGTTCTTC
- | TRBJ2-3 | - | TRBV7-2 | CASSLLWGASGDTQYF | TGTGCCAGCAGCTTACTTTGGGGAGCGAGCGGCGATACGCAGTATTTT
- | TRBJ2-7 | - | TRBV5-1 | CASSWTRYYEQYF | TGCGCCAGCAGCTGGACACGTTACTACGAGCAGTACTTC
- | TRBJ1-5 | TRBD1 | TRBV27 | CASSLTGNQPQHF | TGTGCCAGCAGTCTGACAGGGAATCAGCCCCAGCATTTT
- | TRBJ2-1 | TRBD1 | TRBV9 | CASSEQGNEQFF | TGTGCCAGCAGCGAACAGGGGAATGAGCAGTTCTTC
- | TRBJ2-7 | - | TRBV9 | CASSVGSRDGEQYF | TGTGCCAGCAGCGTCGGGAGCAGGGATGGCGAGCAGTACTTC
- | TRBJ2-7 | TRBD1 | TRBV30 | CAWCRDSGYEQYF | TGTGCCTGGTGCCGGGACAGTGGATACGAGCAGTACTTC
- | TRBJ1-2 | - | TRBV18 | CASSPGAAANYGYTF | TGTGCCAGCTCACCAGGGGCAGCTGCTAACTATGGCTACACCTTC
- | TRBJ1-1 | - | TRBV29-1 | CSDRTDGSFLWTRHQFAEAFF | -
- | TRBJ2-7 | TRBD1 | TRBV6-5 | CASSYFRQGPYEQYF | TGTGCCAGCAGTTACTTCCGACAGGGCCCCTACGAGCAGTACTTC
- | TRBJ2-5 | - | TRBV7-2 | CASSPPSVGLETQYF | TGTGCCAGCAGTCCCCCGTCTGTGGGCCTAGAGACCCAGTACTTC
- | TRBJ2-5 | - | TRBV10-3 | CAISPPGETQYF | TGTGCCATCAGCCCCCCGGGGGAGACCCAGTACTTC
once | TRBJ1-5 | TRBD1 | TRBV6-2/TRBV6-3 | CASSRPGQGWDGNQPQHF | TGTGCCAGCAGCCGGCCGGGACAGGGCTGGGATGGCAATCAGCCCCAGCATTTT
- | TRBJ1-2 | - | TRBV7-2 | CASSLVAGGEGYTF | TGTGCCAGCAGCTTAGTAGCGGGGGGCGAGGGCTACACCTTC
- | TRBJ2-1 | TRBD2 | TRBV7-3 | CASSWTSGGSSYNEQFF | TGTGCCAGCAGCTGGACTAGCGGGGGAAGCTCCTACAATGAGCAGTTCTTC
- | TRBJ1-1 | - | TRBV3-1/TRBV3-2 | CASSIDGRDTEAFF | TGTGCCAGCAGTATCGACGGGCGGGACACTGAAGCTTTCTTT
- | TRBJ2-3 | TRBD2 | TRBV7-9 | CASSTGLGADTQYF | TGTGCCAGCAGCACGGGACTAGGGGCAGATACGCAGTATTTT
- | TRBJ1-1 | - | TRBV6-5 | CASRSDEDTEAFF | TGTGCCAGCAGGAGCGATGAGGACACTGAAGCTTTCTTT